This section outlines one T cell receptor (beta chain) sequence together with its context. Its antigen is as yet unknown. Trimming cost V 4 bases and J 2 bases, with 12 bases left between them. The length of the CDR3 is 15 residues. The sample belongs to a study of siplizumab effects on memory and regulatory T cells. Notes on the study in general: Roughly 75-95% of proliferating CD4+ or CD8+ clones lacked a naive or memory phenotype that could be assigned. Naive T cells looked more diverse than memory cells, and they looked like major contributors to the alloresponse. Fewer alloreactive sequences mapped to unstimulated CD4+ memory cells under siplizumab.

Per sample, 85,000 to 100,000 TCR templates underwent assay. The repertoire was sequenced with immunoSEQ multiplex PCR; TCRdb's copy has only in-frame clones and lacks some. The top ten clones hold around 0.3% of a sample with 50,000 or so clones, roughly 84% of them seen once. This TCR was sampled from a human donor in good health. Sequencing was done on a sample of naive CD8+ T cells sorted from blood. The rearrangement joins TRBV23-1 to TRBJ1-3, with no clear D. TRBV23-1 is sorted into the ORF group, with uncertain function. Here the CDR3 DNA reads TGCGCCAGCAGTCCCGGTCTACACCCTGGAAACACCATATATTTT. Its protein product is CASSPGLHPGNTIYF.